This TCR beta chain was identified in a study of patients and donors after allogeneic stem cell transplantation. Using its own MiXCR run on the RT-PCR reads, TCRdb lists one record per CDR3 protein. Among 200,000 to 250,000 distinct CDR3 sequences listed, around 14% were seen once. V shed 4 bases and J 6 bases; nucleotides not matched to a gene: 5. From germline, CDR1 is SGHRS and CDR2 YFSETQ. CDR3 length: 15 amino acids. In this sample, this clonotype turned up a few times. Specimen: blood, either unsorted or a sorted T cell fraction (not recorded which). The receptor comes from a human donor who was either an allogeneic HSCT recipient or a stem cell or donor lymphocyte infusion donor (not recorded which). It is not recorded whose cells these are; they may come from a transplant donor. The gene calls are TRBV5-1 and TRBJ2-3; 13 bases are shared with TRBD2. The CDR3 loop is CASSVTSGRADTQYF. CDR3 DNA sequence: TGCGCCAGCAGCGTTACTAGCGGGAGGGCCGATACGCAGTATTTT.